A selection of T cell receptor beta chains follows, all from one sample in a study of T cell responses to AZD1222 COVID-19 vaccine. Method: immunoSEQ multiplex PCR; TCRdb's copy keeps in-frame clones and lacks some. The sample lists 120,000 or so clones, 90% occurring once. Source: peripheral blood, taken on day 0 of MenACWY control vaccination. Source of these receptors: an adult in good health. CDR3s include the opening cysteine and the closing phenylalanine or tryptophan. Each record gives: CDR3 protein, CDR3 DNA, J gene, V gene, D gene, clone size. D genes are given only for firm matches. A clone size is listed for some rows: how often the clone was seen (once, few, many), or a class if it is expanded.

CASSQGTGKNQPQHF | TGTGCCAGCAGCCAGGGGACAGGGAAAAATCAGCCCCAGCATTTT | TRBJ1-5 | TRBV7-9 | TRBD1 | -
CASSLYGDNYGYTF | TGTGCCAGCAGCTTATACGGGGACAACTATGGCTACACCTTC | TRBJ1-2 | TRBV7-2 | - | -
CASSRTSGNQETQYF | TGTGCCAGCAGCCGGACTAGCGGGAACCAAGAGACCCAGTACTTC | TRBJ2-5 | TRBV4-2 | TRBD2 | -
CASSLSHVRGQETQYF | TGTGCCAGCAGCTTAAGTCATGTGCGGGGTCAAGAGACCCAGTACTTC | TRBJ2-5 | TRBV7-2 | - | once
CASSLLAEETQYF | TGTGCCAGCAGTTTACTAGCGGAAGAGACCCAGTACTTC | TRBJ2-5 | TRBV12-3/TRBV12-4 | TRBD2 | -
CASTMVTGSYGYTF | TGCGCCAGCACAATGGTGACAGGGTCCTATGGCTACACCTTC | TRBJ1-2 | TRBV5-1 | TRBD1 | -
CASSLPHRVTGELFF | TGTGCCAGCAGTCTCCCACACAGGGTTACCGGGGAGCTGTTTTTT | TRBJ2-2 | TRBV28 | - | -
CASNHRGANEKLFF | TGCGCCAGCAATCACAGGGGAGCTAATGAAAAACTGTTTTTT | TRBJ1-4 | TRBV10-2 | TRBD1 | -
CAWRTEGQRINTIYF | TGTGCCTGGAGGACCGAGGGACAGCGAATAAACACCATATATTTT | TRBJ1-3 | TRBV30 | TRBD1 | -
CASSLTPGPEAFF | TGTGCCAGCAGCCTAACCCCGGGCCCTGAAGCTTTCTTT | TRBJ1-1 | TRBV7-9 | - | -
CASSQDSGTGAYEQYF | TGTGCCAGCAGCCAAGATTCCGGGACAGGCGCCTACGAGCAGTACTTC | TRBJ2-7 | TRBV14 | TRBD1 | -
CASSPITGLPAGEQYF | TGTGCCAGCTCACCCATAACGGGACTACCCGCCGGGGAGCAGTACTTC | TRBJ2-7 | TRBV18 | TRBD2 | -
CASSLGGEETQYF | TGCGCCAGCAGCTTGGGTGGGGAGGAGACCCAGTACTTC | TRBJ2-5 | TRBV5-1 | - | -
CASSLAFGEGDEAFF | TGCGCCAGCAGCTTGGCCTTCGGGGAAGGCGATGAAGCTTTCTTT | TRBJ1-1 | TRBV5-1 | - | -
CASSLGTAGANVLTF | TGTGCCAGCAGCCTGGGGACGGCGGGGGCCAACGTCCTGACTTTC | TRBJ2-6 | TRBV7-3 | - | -
CASSQAPGGYGYTF | TGCGCCAGCAGCCAAGCACCTGGTGGTTATGGCTACACCTTC | TRBJ1-2 | TRBV4-1 | - | -
CASSLDTSGTEAFF | TGTGCCAGCTCACTCGACACGTCGGGCACTGAAGCTTTCTTT | TRBJ1-1 | TRBV18 | - | -
CASTLQGANEQYF | TGTGCCAGCACCCTACAGGGGGCTAACGAGCAGTACTTC | TRBJ2-7 | TRBV6-5 | TRBD1 | -
CASSLAGGGRYYGYTF | TGTGCCAGCAGCTTGGCCGGCGGGGGACGATACTATGGCTACACCTTC | TRBJ1-2 | TRBV5-5 | - | -
CATSDSGGAGDTQYF | TGTGCCACCAGTGACAGTGGGGGGGCCGGAGATACGCAGTATTTT | TRBJ2-3 | TRBV24-1 | - | -
CASSFGGVTGELFF | TGTGCCAGCAGCTTCGGAGGTGTCACCGGGGAGCTGTTTTTT | TRBJ2-2 | TRBV7-9 | - | -
CSVLSGGSSPYYEQYF | TGCAGCGTTCTCTCAGGGGGCAGTTCGCCGTACTACGAGCAGTACTTC | TRBJ2-7 | TRBV29-1 | TRBD1 | -
CASSPGGGAGAAGELFF | TGTGCCAGCTCGCCAGGCGGGGGGGCTGGGGCGGCCGGGGAGCTGTTTTTT | TRBJ2-2 | TRBV11-2 | TRBD2 | -
CASSESSGYNEQFF | TGCGCCAGCAGTGAGTCTAGCGGGTACAATGAGCAGTTCTTC | TRBJ2-1 | TRBV10-1 | TRBD2 | -
CASSSPSRQIYGYTF | TGTGCCAGCAGTTCACCTTCACGACAGATCTATGGCTACACCTTC | TRBJ1-2 | TRBV27 | - | -
CASSPFQATSGYNEQFF | TGTGCCAGCAGCCCGTTTCAGGCTACTAGCGGGTACAATGAGCAGTTCTTC | TRBJ2-1 | TRBV11-2 | TRBD2 | -
CASGRHQNTEAFF | TGTGCTAGTGGAAGACACCAGAACACTGAAGCTTTCTTT | TRBJ1-1 | TRBV12-5 | - | -
CATSRDSDRYNSPLHF | TGTGCCACCAGCAGAGATTCGGACAGATATAATTCACCCCTCCACTTT | TRBJ1-6 | TRBV15 | - | few
CASSLSGLAGIIANTGELFF | TGTGCCAGCAGTTTGTCGGGACTAGCGGGTATAATCGCGAACACCGGGGAGCTGTTTTTT | TRBJ2-2 | TRBV28 | TRBD2 | -
CASSPRGAGGDTQYF | TGTGCCAGCAGCCCCAGGGGGGCCGGGGGAGATACGCAGTATTTT | TRBJ2-3 | TRBV7-9 | - | -
CATSRAPNTEAFF | TGTGCCACCAGCAGAGCGCCGAACACTGAAGCTTTCTTT | TRBJ1-1 | TRBV15 | - | -
CASSAQGQAYGYTF | TGTGCCAGCAGTGCCCAGGGACAGGCCTATGGCTACACCTTC | TRBJ1-2 | TRBV2 | TRBD1 | -
CASSPDRVVGYTF | TGCGCCAGCAGTCCTGACAGGGTGGTTGGCTACACCTTC | TRBJ1-2 | TRBV10-1 | TRBD1 | -
CASNQVGVTDTQYF | TGTGCCAGCAACCAGGTGGGGGTGACAGATACGCAGTATTTT | TRBJ2-3 | TRBV7-8 | - | -
CASSLGWRATDTQYF | TGTGCCAGCAGCTTAGGCTGGCGGGCCACAGATACGCAGTATTTT | TRBJ2-3 | TRBV13 | - | -
CASFQGLHVDGYTF | TGTGCCAGTTTCCAGGGACTACACGTGGACGGCTACACCTTC | TRBJ1-2 | TRBV19 | - | -
CASSVGQNSNQPQHF | TGTGCCAGCAGCGTAGGGCAGAATAGCAATCAGCCCCAGCATTTT | TRBJ1-5 | TRBV9 | - | -
CASLSSLGSGNTIYF | TGTGCCAGCTTAAGTAGCTTAGGCTCTGGAAACACCATATATTTT | TRBJ1-3 | TRBV6-6 | - | -
CASSLEGRKNTEAFF | TGTGCCAGCAGCTTGGAGGGACGGAAGAACACTGAAGCTTTCTTT | TRBJ1-1 | TRBV5-6 | - | once
CASSLSSQYLYRGLLEAFF | TGTGCCAGCAGTTTATCTTCCCAATATCTATACAGGGGGCTCCTAGAAGCTTTCTTT | TRBJ1-1 | TRBV27 | TRBD1 | few
CASSIGLAGESEQFF | TGTGCCAGTAGTATAGGTCTAGCGGGAGAAAGTGAGCAGTTCTTC | TRBJ2-1 | TRBV19 | TRBD2 | -
CATAPDSYEQYF | TGTGCCACTGCTCCGGACTCCTACGAGCAGTACTTC | TRBJ2-7 | TRBV19 | - | few
CAISESGNEAFF | TGTGCCATCAGTGAGTCGGGCAACGAAGCTTTCTTT | TRBJ1-1 | TRBV10-3 | - | -
CASYEKGLAKNIQYF | TGTGCCAGCTATGAGAAGGGCTTAGCCAAAAACATTCAGTACTTC | TRBJ2-4 | TRBV6-5 | - | -
CASSPEVGSGNGNF | - | TRBJ2-4 | TRBV18 | - | -